The following is a T cell receptor beta chain sequence with its context. This sample was included in a study of T-cell reconstitution after alpha-beta-depleted transplantation in children. The authors prepared the TCRbeta library with unique molecular identifiers. MiXCR, run by TCRdb on the PCR reads, gives a single entry per CDR3 protein. Of roughly 500,000 distinct CDR3 sequences detected, approximately 30% appear once; the ten largest clones hold around 2.5%. Germline lookup yields CDR1 SGHRS and CDR2 YFSETQ. The CDR3 length is 16 residues. Trimming took off 3 bases at V and 8 bases at J, with 20 bases between the two ends.

The TCR originated in a human donor who donated a stem cell graft to a child with aplastic anemia. Sequences were derived from PBMCs from the stem cell graft donor, sampled from the stem cell graft. The chain is built from TRBV5-1 and TRBJ1-4, with D tentatively TRBD1 (5 bases). The CDR3 region has the DNA TGCGCCAGCAGCTCCGCGGGGCAGTCCTTTGGGGAAAAACTGTTTTTT. Protein product: CASSSAGQSFGEKLFF. Combining the CDR3 with reference TRBV5-1 and TRBJ1-4 gives the whole variable domain KAGVTQTPRYLIKTRGQQVTLSCSPISGHRSVSWYQQTPGQGLQFLFEYFSETQRNKGNFPGRFSGRQFSNSRSEMNVSTLELGDSALYLCASSSAGQSFGEKLFFGSGTQLSVL.